This TCR beta chain was obtained from a study of technical replicates of blood from four donors listed by TCRdb under 2017. The library was produced with the immunoSEQ multiplex PCR assay. TCRdb provides this immuneACCESS table in a form limited to in-frame rearrangements. Some clones are lacking; in checked studies, under half of them reflect an unresolved V gene, and why the rest are absent is not known. The sample table holds roughly 15,000 clones, of which roughly 80% were seen once. The ten largest clonotypes hold approximately 11% of the sample. This clone appeared a few times. The antigen it binds to is not known. No much larger clonotype is one base removed from it; base qualities were not supplied. The V and J ends are trimmed by 3 bases and 1 base, leaving 10 bases between them. The germline V gene specifies SGDLS as CDR1 and YYNGEE as CDR2. Measured from the cysteine to the phenylalanine, the CDR3 is 14 residues long. Just CDR3 DNA is preserved here, 42 bases in frame from base 1.

The sequenced sample consisted of PBMCs. The chain is encoded by TRBV9 joined to TRBJ1-1, with TRBD1 tentatively as D gene (6 bases match). The source of this sequence is a human donor in good health. The DNA sequence is as follows: TGTGCCAGCAGCGGACAGGACCGGAACACTGAAGCTTTCTTT. Translation gives CASSGQDRNTEAFF.